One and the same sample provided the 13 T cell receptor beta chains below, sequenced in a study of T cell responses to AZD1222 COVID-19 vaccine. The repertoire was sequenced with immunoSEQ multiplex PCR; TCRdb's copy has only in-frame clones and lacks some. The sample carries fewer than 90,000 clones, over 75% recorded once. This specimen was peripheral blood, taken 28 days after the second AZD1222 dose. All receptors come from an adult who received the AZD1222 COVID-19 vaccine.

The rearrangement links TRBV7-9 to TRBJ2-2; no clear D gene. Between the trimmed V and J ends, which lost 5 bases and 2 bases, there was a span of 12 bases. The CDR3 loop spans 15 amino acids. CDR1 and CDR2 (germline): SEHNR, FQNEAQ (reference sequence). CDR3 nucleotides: TGTGCCAGCAGCCCCTCGGCACACAACACCGGGGAGCTGTTTTTT. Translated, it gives CASSPSAHNTGELFF.

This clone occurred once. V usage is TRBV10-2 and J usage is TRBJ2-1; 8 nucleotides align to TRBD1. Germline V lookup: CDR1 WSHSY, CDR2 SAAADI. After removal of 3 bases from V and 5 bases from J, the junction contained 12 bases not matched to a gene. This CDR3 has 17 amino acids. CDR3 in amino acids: CASSEFVFPGGDNEQFF. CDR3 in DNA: TGCGCCAGCAGTGAATTCGTGTTTCCAGGGGGCGACAATGAGCAGTTCTTC.

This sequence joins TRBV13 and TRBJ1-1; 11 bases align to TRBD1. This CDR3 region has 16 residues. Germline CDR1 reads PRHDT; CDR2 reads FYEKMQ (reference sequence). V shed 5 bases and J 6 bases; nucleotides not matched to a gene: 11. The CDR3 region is CASSIRRDRGSSEAFF. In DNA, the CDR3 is TGTGCCAGCAGCATTCGCCGGGACAGGGGGTCTTCTGAAGCTTTCTTT.

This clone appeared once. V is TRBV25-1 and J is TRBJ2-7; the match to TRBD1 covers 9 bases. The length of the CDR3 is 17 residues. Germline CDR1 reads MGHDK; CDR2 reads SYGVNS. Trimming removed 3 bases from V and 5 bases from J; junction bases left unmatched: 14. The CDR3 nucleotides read TGTGCCAGCAGTGAGTGGGACAGGGCTTCGGGTCTGAACGAGCAGTACTTC. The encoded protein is CASSEWDRASGLNEQYF.

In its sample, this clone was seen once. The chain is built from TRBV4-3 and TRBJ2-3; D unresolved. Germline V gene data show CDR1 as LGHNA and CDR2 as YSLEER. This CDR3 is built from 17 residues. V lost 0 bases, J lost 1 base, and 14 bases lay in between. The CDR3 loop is CASSQDSLAIGTDTQYF. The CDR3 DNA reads TGCGCCAGCAGCCAAGACTCCTTGGCGATTGGCACAGATACGCAGTATTTT.

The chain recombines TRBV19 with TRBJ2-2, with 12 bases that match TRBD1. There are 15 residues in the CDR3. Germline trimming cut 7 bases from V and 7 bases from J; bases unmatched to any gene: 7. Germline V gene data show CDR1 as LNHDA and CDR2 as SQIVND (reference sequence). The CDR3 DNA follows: TGTGCCAGTACCCCCGGGACAGGGGGCATCGGGGAGCTGTTTTTT. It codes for CASTPGTGGIGELFF.

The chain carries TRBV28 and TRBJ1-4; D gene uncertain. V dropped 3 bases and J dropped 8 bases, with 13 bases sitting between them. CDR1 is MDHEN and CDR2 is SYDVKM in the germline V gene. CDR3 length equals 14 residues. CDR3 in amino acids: CASSLQVGGEKLFF. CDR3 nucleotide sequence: TGTGCCAGCAGTTTGCAGGTCGGAGGCGAAAAACTGTTTTTT.

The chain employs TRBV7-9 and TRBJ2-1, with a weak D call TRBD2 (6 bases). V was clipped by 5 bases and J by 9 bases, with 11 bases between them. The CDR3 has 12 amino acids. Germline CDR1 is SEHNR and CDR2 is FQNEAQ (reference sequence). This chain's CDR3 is CASSRDSSEQFF. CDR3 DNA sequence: TGTGCCAGCAGCCGGGACTCTAGTGAGCAGTTCTTC.

The chain's CDR3 is CASSAPAGGGDTGELFF. The DNA of the CDR3 is TGTGCCAGCAGCGCACCTGCGGGGGGCGGGGACACCGGGGAGCTGTTTTTT. The chain uses TRBV9 and TRBJ2-2, with TRBD2 matching over 8 bases. Germline V lookup: CDR1 SGDLS, CDR2 YYNGEE. The CDR3 totals 17 residues. V lost 3 bases and J lost 3; bases outside the gene matches: 10.

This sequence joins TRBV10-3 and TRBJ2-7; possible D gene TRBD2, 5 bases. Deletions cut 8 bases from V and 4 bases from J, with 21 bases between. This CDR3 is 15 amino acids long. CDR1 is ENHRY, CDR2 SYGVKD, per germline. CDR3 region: CAIAVASGGAYEQYF. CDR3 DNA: TGTGCCATCGCCGTTGCCAGCGGAGGAGCTTACGAGCAGTACTTC.

The CDR3 sequence is CASSRGQGNTIYF. DNA of the CDR3: TGTGCCAGCAGCAGGGGACAGGGAAACACCATATATTTT. The chain combines TRBV5-4 with TRBJ1-3; 7 bases match TRBD1. Germline CDR1 is SGHNT and CDR2 is YYREEE (reference sequence). The CDR3 consists of 13 residues. The V gene end was trimmed by 4 bases and the J gene end by 4 bases; junction bases not matched to a gene: 2.

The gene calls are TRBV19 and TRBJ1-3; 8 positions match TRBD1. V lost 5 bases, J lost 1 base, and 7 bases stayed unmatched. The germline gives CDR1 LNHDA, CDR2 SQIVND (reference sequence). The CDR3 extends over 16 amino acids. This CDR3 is CASSHRTGMSGNTIYF. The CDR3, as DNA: TGTGCCAGTAGTCACCGGACAGGGATGTCTGGAAACACCATATATTTT.

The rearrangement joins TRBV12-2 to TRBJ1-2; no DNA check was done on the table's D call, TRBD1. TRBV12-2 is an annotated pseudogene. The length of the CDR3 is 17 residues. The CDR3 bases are TGTGCAAGTCGCGCCACCGGGACAGGGGAGCCTCGGTATGGCTACACCTTC. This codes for CASRATGTGEPRYGYTF.